These 4 T cell receptor beta chains came from one sample sequenced in a study of T cells in Graves' hyperthyroidism and ophthalmopathy. There were TCR beta CDR3 regions amplified from RNA transcripts. First-round RT-PCR of the TCR CDR3 relied on the HTBI primer set. TCRdb re-called the multiplex PCR reads through MiXCR, storing one row per CDR3 protein. The table includes about 400,000 distinct CDR3 sequences, over 13% detected once. Input material: blood. All receptors derive from a middle-aged man with Graves' ophthalmopathy.

This clonotype was counted ten times or more. This chain joins TRBV5-1 and TRBJ2-7, with D possibly called TRBD1 or TRBD2 (5 bases each). CDR1 and CDR2 (germline): SGHRS, YFSETQ. V shed 4 bases and J shed 7 bases, with 15 bases lying between them. CDR3 length equals 13 residues. The CDR3 protein is CASSTGTPVEQYF. DNA for the CDR3: TGCGCCAGCAGCACCGGGACGCCTGTTGAGCAGTACTTC.

At least ten counts were recorded for this clonotype. V gene TRBV3-1 combines with J gene TRBJ1-3; D gene ambiguous. This CDR3 region has 12 residues. The germline V and J ends were trimmed by 4 bases and 4 bases, with 5 bases remaining between them. Germline V lookup: CDR1 LGHDT, CDR2 YNNKEL (reference sequence). CDR3 amino acids: CASSPGGNTIYF. CDR3 DNA sequence: TGTGCCAGCAGCCCCGGGGGAAACACCATATATTTT.

This clonotype was seen repeatedly, ten times or more. V usage is TRBV27 and J usage is TRBJ1-1, with D possibly TRBD1 on 5 matching bases. With 8 bases removed from V and 7 bases from J, the gap between germline ends came to 17 bases. Germline V gene lookup returns CDR1 MNHEY and CDR2 SMNVEV (reference sequence). The CDR3 covers 13 residues. The CDR3 spells CASRTRQLGEAFF. The CDR3 DNA sequence: TGTGCCAGCCGAACCCGACAGCTTGGTGAAGCTTTCTTT.

The table lists this clonotype with many counts. The genes are TRBV11-2 and TRBJ2-5; D ambiguous. This CDR3 region has 11 residues. The germline V and J ends were trimmed by 6 bases and 5 bases, with 7 bases remaining between them. Germline V CDR1 and CDR2: SGHAT, FQNNGV. CDR3: CASSSWETQYF. The CDR3 DNA reads TGTGCCAGCAGTAGTTGGGAGACCCAGTACTTC.